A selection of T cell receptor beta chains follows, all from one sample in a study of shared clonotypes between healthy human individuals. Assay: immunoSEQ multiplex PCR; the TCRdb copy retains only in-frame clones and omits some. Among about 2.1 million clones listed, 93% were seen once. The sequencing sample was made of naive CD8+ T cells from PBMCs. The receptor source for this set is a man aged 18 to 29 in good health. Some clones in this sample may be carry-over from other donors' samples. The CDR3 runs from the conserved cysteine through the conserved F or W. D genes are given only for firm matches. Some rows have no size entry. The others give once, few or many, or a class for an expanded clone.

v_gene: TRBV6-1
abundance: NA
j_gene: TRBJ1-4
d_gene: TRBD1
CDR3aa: CASRPRTGMVEKLFF
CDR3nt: TGTGCCAGCAGGCCAAGGACAGGCATGGTTGAAAAACTGTTTTTT

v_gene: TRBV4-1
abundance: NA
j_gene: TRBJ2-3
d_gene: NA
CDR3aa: CASSLVGKGHTQYF
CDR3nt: TGCGCCAGCAGCCTCGTGGGGAAGGGCCATACGCAGTATTTT

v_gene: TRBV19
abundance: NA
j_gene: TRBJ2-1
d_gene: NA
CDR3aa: CASSIGNEQFF
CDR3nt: TGTGCCAGTAGTATTGGCAATGAGCAGTTCTTC

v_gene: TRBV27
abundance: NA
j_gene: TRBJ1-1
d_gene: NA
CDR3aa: CASSPGVFTVEAFF
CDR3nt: TGTGCCAGCAGTCCCGGGGTCTTTACGGTTGAAGCTTTCTTT

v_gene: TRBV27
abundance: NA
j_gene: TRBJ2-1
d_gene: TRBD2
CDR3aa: CASSPGLAGDEQFF
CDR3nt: TGTGCCAGCAGTCCGGGACTAGCGGGAGACGAACAGTTCTTC

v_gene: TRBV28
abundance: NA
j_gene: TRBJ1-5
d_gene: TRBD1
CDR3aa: CASLTRDRGPEQPQHF
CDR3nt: TGTGCCAGCCTAACCCGGGACAGGGGCCCCGAACAGCCCCAGCATTTT

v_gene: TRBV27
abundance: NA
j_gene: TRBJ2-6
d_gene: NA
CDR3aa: CASSWLDNSGANVLTF
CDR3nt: TGTGCCAGCAGTTGGCTAGACAACTCTGGGGCCAACGTCCTGACTTTC

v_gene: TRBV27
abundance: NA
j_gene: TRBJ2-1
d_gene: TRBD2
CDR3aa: CASSHGLVQFF
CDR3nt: TGTGCCAGCAGCCACGGACTAGTTCAGTTCTTC

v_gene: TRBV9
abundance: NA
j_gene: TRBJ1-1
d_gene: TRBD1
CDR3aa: CASSAGQDTEAFF
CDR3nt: TGTGCCAGCAGCGCCGGACAGGACACTGAAGCTTTCTTT

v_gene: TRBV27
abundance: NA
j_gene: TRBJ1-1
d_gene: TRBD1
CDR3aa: CASSLGRYQGAEAFF
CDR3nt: TGTGCCAGCAGTTTAGGCCGTTACCAGGGGGCTGAAGCTTTCTTT

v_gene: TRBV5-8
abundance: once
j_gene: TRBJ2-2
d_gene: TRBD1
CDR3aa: CASSSRTGGVVAGELFF
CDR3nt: TGTGCCAGCAGCTCACGGACAGGGGGCGTTGTCGCCGGGGAGCTGTTTTTT

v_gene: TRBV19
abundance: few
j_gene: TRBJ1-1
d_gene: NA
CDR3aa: CASSDLRNTEAFF
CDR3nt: TGTGCCAGTAGTGATCTACGGAACACTGAAGCTTTCTTT

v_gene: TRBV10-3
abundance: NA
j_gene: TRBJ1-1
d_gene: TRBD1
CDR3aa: CASRNLQGANTEAFF
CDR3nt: TGTGCCAGCCGAAACCTACAGGGGGCGAACACTGAAGCTTTCTTT

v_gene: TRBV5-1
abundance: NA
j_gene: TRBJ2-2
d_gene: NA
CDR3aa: CASSLSVSTNTGELFF
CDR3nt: TGCGCCAGCAGCTTGAGTGTCAGCACGAACACCGGGGAGCTGTTTTTT

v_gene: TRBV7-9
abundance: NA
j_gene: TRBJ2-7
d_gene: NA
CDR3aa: CASSLAASYEQYF
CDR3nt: TGTGCCAGCAGTTTAGCGGCCTCCTACGAGCAGTACTTC

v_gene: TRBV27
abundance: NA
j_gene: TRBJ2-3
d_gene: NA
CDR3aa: CASSSVGAEADTQYF
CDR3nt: TGTGCCAGCAGTTCGGTGGGAGCGGAGGCAGATACGCAGTATTTT

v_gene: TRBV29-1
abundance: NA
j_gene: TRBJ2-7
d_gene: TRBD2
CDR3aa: CSVEDSSGIYEQYF
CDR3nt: TGCAGCGTTGAAGACTCTAGCGGGATCTACGAGCAGTACTTC

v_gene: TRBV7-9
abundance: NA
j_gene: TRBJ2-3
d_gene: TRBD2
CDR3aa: CASSSTSDGADTQYF
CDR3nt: TGTGCCAGCAGCTCAACTAGCGACGGGGCAGATACGCAGTATTTT

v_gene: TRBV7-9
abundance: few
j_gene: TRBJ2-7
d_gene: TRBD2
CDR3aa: CASSLAGETYEQYF
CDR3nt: TGTGCCAGCAGTTTAGCGGGTGAAACCTACGAGCAGTACTTC

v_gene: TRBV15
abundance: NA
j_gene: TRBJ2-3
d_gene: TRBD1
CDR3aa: CATSDRGNRGADTQYF
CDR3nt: TGTGCCACCAGCGACCGGGGGAACAGGGGGGCAGATACGCAGTATTTT

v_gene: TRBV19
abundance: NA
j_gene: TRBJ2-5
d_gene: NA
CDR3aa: CASSIVIRAGETQYF
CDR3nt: TGTGCCAGTAGTATAGTTATTAGGGCGGGAGAGACCCAGTACTTC

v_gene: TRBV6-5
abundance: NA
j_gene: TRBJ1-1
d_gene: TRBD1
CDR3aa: CASSPRTGVTEAFF
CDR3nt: TGTGCCAGCAGCCCCCGGACAGGGGTTACTGAAGCTTTCTTT

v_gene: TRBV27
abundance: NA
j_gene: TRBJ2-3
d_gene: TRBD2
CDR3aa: CAARGLAGGTDTQYF
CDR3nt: TGTGCCGCGAGAGGACTAGCGGGAGGCACAGATACGCAGTATTTT

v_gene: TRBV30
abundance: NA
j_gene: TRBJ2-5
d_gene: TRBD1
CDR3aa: CAWTMYRTGSGETQYF
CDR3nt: TGTGCCTGGACCATGTACCGGACAGGGTCCGGGGAGACCCAGTACTTC

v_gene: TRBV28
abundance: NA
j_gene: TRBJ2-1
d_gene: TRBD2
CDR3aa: CASRLAGDASEQFF
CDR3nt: TGTGCCAGCAGGCTGGCGGGAGACGCATCTGAGCAGTTCTTC

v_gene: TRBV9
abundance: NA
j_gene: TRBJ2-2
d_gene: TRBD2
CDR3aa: CASSVRSSGGWTGELFF
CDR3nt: TGTGCCAGCAGCGTGAGGTCCTCGGGGGGATGGACCGGGGAGCTGTTTTTT

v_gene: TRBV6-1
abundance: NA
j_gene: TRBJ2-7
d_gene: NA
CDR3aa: CASRDSDFSSYEQYF
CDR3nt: TGTGCCAGCAGGGACAGCGATTTTAGCTCCTACGAGCAGTACTTC

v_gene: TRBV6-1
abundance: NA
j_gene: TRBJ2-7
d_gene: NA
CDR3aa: CASSVTRDYEQYF
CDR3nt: TGTGCCAGCAGTGTCACAAGGGACTACGAGCAGTACTTC

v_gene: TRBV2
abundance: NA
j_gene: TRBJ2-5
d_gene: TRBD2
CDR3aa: CASSESAGGWETQYF
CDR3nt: TGTGCCAGCAGTGAATCTGCGGGAGGGTGGGAGACCCAGTACTTC

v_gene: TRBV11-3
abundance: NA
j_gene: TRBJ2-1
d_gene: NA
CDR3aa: CASSLRYNEQFF
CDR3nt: TGTGCCAGCAGCTTACGGTACAATGAGCAGTTCTTC

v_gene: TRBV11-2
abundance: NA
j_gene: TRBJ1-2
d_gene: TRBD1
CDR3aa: CASRMDRGLNYGYTF
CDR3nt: TGTGCCAGCAGAATGGACAGGGGGCTGAACTATGGCTACACCTTC

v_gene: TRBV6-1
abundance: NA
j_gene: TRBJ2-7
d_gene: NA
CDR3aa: CASSEVRGWDEQYF
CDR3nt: TGTGCCAGCAGTGAAGTTAGGGGTTGGGACGAGCAGTACTTC

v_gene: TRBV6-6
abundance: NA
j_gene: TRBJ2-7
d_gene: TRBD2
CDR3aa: CASRARGSQITYEQYF
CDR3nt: TGTGCCAGCAGGGCACGCGGGAGCCAAATAACCTACGAGCAGTACTTC

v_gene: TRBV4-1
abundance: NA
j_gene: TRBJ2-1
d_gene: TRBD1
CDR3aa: CASTTIGGSYNEQFF
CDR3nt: TGCGCCAGCACTACCATAGGGGGCAGCTACAATGAGCAGTTCTTC

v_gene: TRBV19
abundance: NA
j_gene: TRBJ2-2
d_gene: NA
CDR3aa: CASSISRGRTGELFF
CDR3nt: TGTGCCAGTAGTATTTCCAGGGGAAGGACCGGGGAGCTGTTTTTT

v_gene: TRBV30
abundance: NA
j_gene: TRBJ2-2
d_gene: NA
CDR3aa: CAWSIRINTGELFF
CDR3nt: TGTGCCTGGAGTATCCGTATCAACACCGGGGAGCTGTTTTTT

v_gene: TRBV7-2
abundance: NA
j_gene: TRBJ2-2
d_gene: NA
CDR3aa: CASSPGNTGELFF
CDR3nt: TGTGCCAGCAGCCCCGGTAACACCGGGGAGCTGTTTTTT

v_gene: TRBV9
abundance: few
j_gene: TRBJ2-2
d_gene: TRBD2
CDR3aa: CASSVDLAANTGELFF
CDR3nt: TGTGCCAGCAGCGTAGATCTAGCGGCCAACACCGGGGAGCTGTTTTTT

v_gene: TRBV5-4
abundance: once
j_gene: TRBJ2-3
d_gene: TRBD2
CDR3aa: CASSSGLVVKDTQYF
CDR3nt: TGTGCCAGCAGTTCAGGACTAGTCGTTAAAGATACGCAGTATTTT

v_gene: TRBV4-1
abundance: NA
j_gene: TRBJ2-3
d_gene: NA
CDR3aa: CASSTGGRSTDTQYF
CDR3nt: TGCGCCAGCAGCACCGGGGGCCGGAGCACAGATACGCAGTATTTT

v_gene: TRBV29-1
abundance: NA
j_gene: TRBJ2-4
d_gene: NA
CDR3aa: CSVESVTEAKNIQYF
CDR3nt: TGCAGCGTTGAAAGTGTGACAGAAGCCAAAAACATTCAGTACTTC

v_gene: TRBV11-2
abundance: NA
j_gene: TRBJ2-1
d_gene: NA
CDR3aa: CASSQHKGETGISYNEQFF
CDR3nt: TGTGCCAGCAGCCAGCATAAAGGGGAGACGGGCATCTCCTACAATGAGCAGTTCTTC

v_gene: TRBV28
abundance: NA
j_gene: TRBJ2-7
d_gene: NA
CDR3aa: CASSLERTVTYEQYF
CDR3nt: TGTGCCAGCAGTTTAGAGAGGACAGTTACCTACGAGCAGTACTTC

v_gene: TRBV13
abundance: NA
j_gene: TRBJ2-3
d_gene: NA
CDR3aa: CASSLVSRADTQYF
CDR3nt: TGTGCCAGCAGCTTAGTTTCCAGGGCAGATACGCAGTATTTT

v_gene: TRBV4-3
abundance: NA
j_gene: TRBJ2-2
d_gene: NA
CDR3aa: CASSQDWAALVTGELFF
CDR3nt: TGCGCCAGCAGCCAAGATTGGGCAGCTCTGGTGACCGGGGAGCTGTTTTTT

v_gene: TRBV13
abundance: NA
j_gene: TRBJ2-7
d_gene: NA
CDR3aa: CASSLVRHEQYF
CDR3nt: TGTGCCAGCAGCTTAGTAAGACACGAGCAGTACTTC

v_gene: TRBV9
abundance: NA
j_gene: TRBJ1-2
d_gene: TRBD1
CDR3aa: CASSVGAGGSYGYTF
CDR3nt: TGTGCCAGCAGCGTAGGTGCAGGGGGCAGCTATGGCTACACCTTC

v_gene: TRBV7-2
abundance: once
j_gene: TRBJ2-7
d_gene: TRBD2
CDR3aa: CASSQGAGLAVYEQYF
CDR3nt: TGTGCCAGCAGCCAAGGGGCGGGACTAGCAGTCTACGAGCAGTACTTC

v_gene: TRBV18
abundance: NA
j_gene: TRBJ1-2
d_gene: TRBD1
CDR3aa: CASSLLRDRELHGYTF
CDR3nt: TGTGCCAGCTCACTCCTCCGGGACAGGGAACTTCATGGCTACACCTTC

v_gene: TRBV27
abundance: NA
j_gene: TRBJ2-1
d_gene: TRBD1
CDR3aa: CASSLTGGMNVNEQFF
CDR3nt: TGTGCCAGCAGTTTGACAGGGGGTATGAATGTCAATGAGCAGTTCTTC